One sample yielded the 2 T cell receptor beta chains listed below, sequenced in a study of blood T cell repertoires in COVID-19. The assay was immunoSEQ multiplex PCR, and TCRdb's table has in-frame clones only and misses some. The sample records 120,000 or so clones, over 75% being singletons. The sequenced sample consisted of peripheral blood. The receptors come from a man at least 80 years old with active or convalescent COVID-19.

V gene TRBV15 combines with J gene TRBJ2-7; a weak D match, TRBD1 (5 bases). V lost 0 bases and J 3 bases, leaving 21 bases between the germline ends. CDR1 and CDR2 (germline): LNHNV, YYDKDF (reference sequence). The CDR3 length is 18 residues. CDR3 residues: CATSRDPWRQGKVYEQYF. CDR3 coding DNA: TGTGCCACCAGCAGAGATCCATGGCGGCAGGGTAAAGTCTACGAGCAGTACTTC.

The chain has TRBV19 and TRBJ1-2, with D possibly TRBD1 on 5 matching bases. Trimming cost V 3 bases and J 5 bases, with 13 bases left between them. CDR1 and CDR2 from the germline V gene are LNHDA and SQIVND (reference sequence). The CDR3 is made up of 14 amino acids. DNA of the CDR3: TGTGCCAGTAGTATCTCTCAGGGAAGGTATGGCTACACCTTC. Translating it yields CASSISQGRYGYTF.